This TCR beta chain originates from a study of blood T cell repertoires in COVID-19. Overall study context: The United States, Italy and Spain provided the acute and convalescent COVID-19 samples. PBMCs, B-cell-depleted T cells, or T cells were the source of the cDNA or gDNA that made up the material.

CDR3 size: 14 residues. Germline V gene data show CDR1 as SGDLS and CDR2 as YYNGEE. Trimming removed 3 bases at V and 1 base at J, with 10 bases between. Data came from immunoSEQ multiplex PCR; TCRdb stores just in-frame clones and leaves some out. Of approximately 220,000 clones in the sample, 82% were seen once. This TCR came from a woman in her 70s with acute or convalescent COVID-19. The sample taken for sequencing was peripheral blood. The chain recombines TRBV9 with TRBJ1-1; unclear D gene. The CDR3 region is CASSAQVGNTEAFF. The CDR3 coding sequence is TGTGCCAGCAGCGCCCAGGTTGGGAACACTGAAGCTTTCTTT.